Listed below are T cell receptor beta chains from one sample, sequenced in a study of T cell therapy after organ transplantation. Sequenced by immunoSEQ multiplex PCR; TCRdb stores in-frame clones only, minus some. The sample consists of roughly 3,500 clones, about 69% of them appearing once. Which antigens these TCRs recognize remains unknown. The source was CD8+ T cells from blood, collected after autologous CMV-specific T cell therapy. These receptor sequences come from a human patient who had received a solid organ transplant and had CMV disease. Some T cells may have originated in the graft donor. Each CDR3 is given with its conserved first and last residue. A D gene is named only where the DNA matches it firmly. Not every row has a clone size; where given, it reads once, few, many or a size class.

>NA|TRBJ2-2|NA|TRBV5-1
TGCGCCAGCAGCCTTAGCGGGACAGGGAGTTTACACGGGGAGCTGTTTTTT
CASSLSGTGSLHGELFF
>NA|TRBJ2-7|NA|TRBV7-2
TGTGCCAGCAGCTTAGAACCTGTTTTGGGGCCCTACGAGCAGTACTTC
CASSLEPVLGPYEQYF
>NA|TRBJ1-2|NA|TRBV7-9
TGTGCCAGCAGCCCCGCTAGGGGATCCTATGGCTACACCTTC
CASSPARGSYGYTF
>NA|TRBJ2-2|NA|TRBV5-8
TGTGCCAGCAGCTTGGAAGGTGTACGGGAGCTGTTTTTT
CASSLEGVRELFF
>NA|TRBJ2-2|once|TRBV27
TGTGCCAGCAGTTTATCAGTGAACACCGGGGAGCTGTTTTTT
CASSLSVNTGELFF
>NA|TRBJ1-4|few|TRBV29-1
TGCAGCGTTGTGACCCAGGGGGAAAAACTGTTTTTT
CSVVTQGEKLFF
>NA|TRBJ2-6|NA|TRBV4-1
TGCGCCAGCAGCCAAGACAGGGGCTCTGGGGCCAACGTCCTGACTTTC
CASSQDRGSGANVLTF
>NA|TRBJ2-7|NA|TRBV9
TGTGCCAGCAGCGTCCGGGGCGCGTCCTACGAGCAGTACTTC
CASSVRGASYEQYF
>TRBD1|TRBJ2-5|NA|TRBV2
TGTGCCAGCAGTGAAGCGGAAACAGGGGGGACCCAGTACTTC
CASSEAETGGTQYF
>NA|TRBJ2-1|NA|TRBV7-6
TGTGCCAGCAGCTTTAGGGGGGGAGGGCCCTACAATGAGCAGTTCTTC
CASSFRGGGPYNEQFF
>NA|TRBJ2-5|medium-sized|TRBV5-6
TGTGCCAGCAGCCCAACCTCTGGGACACCGAGGGAGACCCAGTACTTC
CASSPTSGTPRETQYF
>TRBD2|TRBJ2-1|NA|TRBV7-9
TGTGCCAGCAGCCCCGGGACTAGCCCCAATGAGCAGTTCTTC
CASSPGTSPNEQFF
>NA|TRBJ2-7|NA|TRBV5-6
TGTGCCAGCAGCTTGGTCTGGGATCCGGACCTTGGCGAGCAGTACTTC
CASSLVWDPDLGEQYF
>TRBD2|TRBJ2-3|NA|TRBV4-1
TGCGCCAGCAGCCAAGATAGAACTAGCGGGGTGGGAGATACGCAGTATTTT
CASSQDRTSGVGDTQYF
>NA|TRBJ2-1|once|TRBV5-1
TGCGCCAGCAGCTTGGGGTCCTTGGGATTGGGCTACAATGAGCAGTTCTTC
CASSLGSLGLGYNEQFF
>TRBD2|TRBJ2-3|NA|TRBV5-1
TGCGCCAGCAGCTGGGGACTAGGCGGAGATACGCAGTATTTT
CASSWGLGGDTQYF
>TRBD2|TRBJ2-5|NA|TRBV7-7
TGTGCCAGCAGCCGGACTAGCGGGAGGGCCGATGAGACCCAGTACTTC
CASSRTSGRADETQYF
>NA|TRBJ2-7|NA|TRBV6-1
TGTGCCAGCAGTGAGGCGACGGGGAACGAGCAGTACTTC
CASSEATGNEQYF
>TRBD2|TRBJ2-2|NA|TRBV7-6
TGTGCCAGCAGCGGATCCGGGACTAGCGGGAGGGCCTCGAACGGGGAGCTGTTTTTT
CASSGSGTSGRASNGELFF
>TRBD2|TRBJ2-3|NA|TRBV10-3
TGTGCCATCAGTGAGTCTGGTGGTGCTTGGGGGGGAGATACGCAGTATTTT
CAISESGGAWGGDTQYF
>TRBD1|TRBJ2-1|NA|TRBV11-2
TGTGCCAGCAAGACTAGGACAGGGGTTTACAATGAGCAGTTCTTC
CASKTRTGVYNEQFF
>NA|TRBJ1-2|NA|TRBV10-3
TGTGCCATCAGTGATTTCGAGGTGCAGGGCGGTGGCTACACCTTC
CAISDFEVQGGGYTF
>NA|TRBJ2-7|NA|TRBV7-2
TGTGCCAGCAGCCCCGACCCCCACGAGCAGTACTTC
CASSPDPHEQYF
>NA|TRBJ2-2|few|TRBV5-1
TGCGCCAGCAGCTTGGCCCCCCTCGACAGCGGGGAGCTGTTTTTT
CASSLAPLDSGELFF
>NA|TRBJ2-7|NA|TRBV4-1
TGCGCCAGCAGCCAATTAGCGCGTAGCTCCTACGAGCAGTACTTC
CASSQLARSSYEQYF
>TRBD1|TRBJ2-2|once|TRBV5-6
TGTGCCAGCAGTCCAGGGGGCGGCGGGGAGCTGTTTTTT
CASSPGGGGELFF